This TCR beta chain was documented in a study of cytomegalovirus exposure and HLA in healthy donors. Germline values: CDR1 MDHEN, CDR2 SYDVKM. Trimming took off 2 bases at V and 4 bases at J, with 11 bases between the two ends. The CDR3 totals 14 residues. In the PCR, 60 Vbeta and 13 Jbeta primers were used. The protocol was immunoSEQ multiplex PCR, while the TCRdb copy is restricted to in-frame clones and leaves out a portion. The table for this sample gives tens of thousands of clones. The chain employs TRBV28 and TRBJ1-2; the D gene is possibly TRBD1 (5 bases). The sequence was obtained from a woman aged 25 to 39 in good health and CMV-seronegative. Sequencing was carried out using PBMCs. CDR3 region: CASSLGATSYGYTF. CDR3 DNA sequence: TGTGCCAGCAGTTTAGGGGCAACGAGCTATGGCTACACCTTC.